This TCR beta chain was identified during a study of shared clonotypes between healthy human individuals. Study-wide findings and caveats: Some naive CD4 clonotypes, roughly 4.5%, turned up in common across several donors.

The table came from immunoSEQ multiplex PCR; TCRdb's copy has only in-frame clones and leaves some out. The table records some 2 million clones, about 95% of them present only once. Trimming took 5 bases from V and 4 from J; bases not matched to a gene: 10. Germline-derived CDR1 and CDR2 are SGHVS and FQNEAQ. This CDR3 spans 16 amino acids. Notes on this clone: Its antigen is not identified.

This clonotype was sampled from a young man in good health. The chain has TRBV7-8 and TRBJ2-3; 9 nucleotides line up with TRBD2. Sample: naive CD4+ T cells sorted from blood. As for subset: CD45RA+ positively selected. The DNA of the CDR3 is TGTGCCAGCAGCCCACCGGGACTAGCCTCCCCAGATACGCAGTATTTT. Its protein product is CASSPPGLASPDTQYF.